This T cell receptor (beta chain) was documented in a study of cytomegalovirus exposure and HLA in healthy donors. It was with 60 Vbeta and 13 Jbeta primers that the PCR ran. The repertoire was sequenced with immunoSEQ multiplex PCR; TCRdb's copy has only in-frame clones and lacks some. Here the sample spans roughly 150,000 clones, approximately 84% being singletons. Study-level results: Immune exposure information available was restricted to CMV serostatus. Most TCR sequences proved rare, with some public TCRs found in many donors. Exclusion as indistinguishable affected some V segments, including TRBV6-2 and TRBV6-3. An assumption of roughly uniform sequencing depth across donors underlay the presence/absence analyses.

CDR1 SGHRS and CDR2 YFSETQ come from the germline V gene. This CDR3 has 17 residues. The junction had 11 bases not matched to a gene; V was cut back by 4 bases and J by 2 bases. Note on this clone: Its specificity is not known.

The sequence came from a woman aged 40 to 55 in good health and CMV-seropositive. This rearrangement joins TRBV5-1 to TRBJ2-1; 8 positions match TRBD2. The sample taken for sequencing was PBMCs. The CDR3 nucleotides read TGCGCCAGCAGCGTTGGGCAGACTAGCGCGGCCTACAATGAGCAGTTCTTC. Translating it yields CASSVGQTSAAYNEQFF.